This TCR beta chain was found in a study of CD8 T cells in ankylosing spondylitis. Overall study results and limits: Reactive arthritis synovial fluid and blood were previously reported to contain some motif variants.

Preparation of TCR beta libraries was done by quantitative 5'-RACE with molecular barcodes. TCRdb reprocessed the 5' RACE reads with MiXCR, giving one entry per CDR3 protein. The sample includes 250,000 to 300,000 distinct CDR3 sequences, 18% of them seen just once. Remarks on this clonotype: No antigen is known for it.

The source material was blood, either unsorted or a sorted T cell fraction (not recorded which). The clonotype comes from a male donor with ankylosing spondylitis or in good health (not recorded which).

The CDR3 reads CASSFQGAQYEQYF. DNA for the CDR3: TGTGCCAGCAGTTTTCAGGGGGCGCAGTACGAGCAGTACTTC. V gene TRBV12-3 or TRBV12-4 combines with J gene TRBJ2-7, with TRBD1 matching 8 bases. The CDR3 extends over 14 amino acids. V was clipped by 3 bases and J by 4 bases; unmatched bases: 5.